This TCR beta chain was sequenced in a study of cytotoxic CD8 clonotypes in ibrutinib-treated CLL. Overall study context: Response samples were taken after a median around 13 months of treatment, range 6 to 36. Study-level results: Whereas clonality rose at ibrutinib response, it declined toward baseline at progression.

Assay used: immunoSEQ multiplex PCR; TCRdb lists only in-frame clones, some missing. The table shows about 300,000 clones, with approximately 67% occurring only once. The CDR3 length is 15 residues. Trimming took off 6 bases at V and 6 bases at J, with 22 bases between the two ends. From germline, CDR1 is SQVTM and CDR2 ANQGSEA. With cryopreserved PBMCs as the source, around 2 micrograms of genomic DNA went to TCR beta libraries. A remark on this clone: Its antigen is not identified.

The sample here was PBMCs, taken after 36 months of ibrutinib treatment. The receptor's source is a human donor with chronic lymphocytic leukemia. The J gene is TRBJ2-3, the V gene TRBV29-1; D tentatively fits TRBD1 or TRBD2 (5 bases each). The CDR3 DNA reads TGCAGCGTCGACTCTGAAGCGGACATATTCGATACGCAGTATTTT. Translated: CSVDSEADIFDTQYF.